This T cell receptor (beta chain) was observed in a study of CD8 T cells in Susac syndrome. Reverse transcription used roughly 0.5 to 1 ug RNA and random hexamers. Each CDR3 protein gets one entry after TCRdb re-called the immunoSEQ multiplex PCR reads with MiXCR. Among 100,000 or so distinct CDR3 sequences listed, 95% were seen once. The specimen was CD8+ T cells from PBMCs. This TCR came from a human donor with Susac syndrome.

The CDR3 loop is CASNSGMINEQFF. The CDR3 DNA follows: TGTGCCAGCAATAGCGGAATGATCAATGAGCAGTTCTTC. This chain links TRBV6-2 or TRBV6-3 with TRBJ2-1, with a tentative D call TRBD2 (6 bases). The CDR3 sequence is 13 residues long. V was cut by 7 bases and J by 6 bases, with 13 bases left in between. CDR1 and CDR2 from the germline V gene are MNHEY and SVGEGT.